Sequencing of this T cell receptor beta chain was carried out in a study of T cells after yellow fever vaccination. The germline V gene has CDR1 LGHNA and CDR2 YSLEER. The germline V and J ends were trimmed by 3 bases and 1 base, with 10 bases remaining between them. The CDR3 is 14 amino acids. TCRdb reanalysed the 5' RACE reads using MiXCR and keeps one entry per CDR3 protein. Of tens of thousands of distinct CDR3 sequences in the sample, 6.3% are singletons; the top ten hold more than 20%. This clonotype was observed at least ten times. The specimen was PBMCs, either bulk or a sorted T-cell subset (CD4+, CD8+, memory, or dextramer-sorted; not recorded which), collected on the day of the yellow fever booster vaccination. The rearrangement joins TRBV4-3 to TRBJ2-7; D is unresolved. This TCR was sampled from a young man who received the YFV17D yellow fever vaccine. In nucleotides, the CDR3 is TGCGCCAGCAGCCATGCGACTCCTTCCTACGAGCAGTACTTC. This translates into CASSHATPSYEQYF.